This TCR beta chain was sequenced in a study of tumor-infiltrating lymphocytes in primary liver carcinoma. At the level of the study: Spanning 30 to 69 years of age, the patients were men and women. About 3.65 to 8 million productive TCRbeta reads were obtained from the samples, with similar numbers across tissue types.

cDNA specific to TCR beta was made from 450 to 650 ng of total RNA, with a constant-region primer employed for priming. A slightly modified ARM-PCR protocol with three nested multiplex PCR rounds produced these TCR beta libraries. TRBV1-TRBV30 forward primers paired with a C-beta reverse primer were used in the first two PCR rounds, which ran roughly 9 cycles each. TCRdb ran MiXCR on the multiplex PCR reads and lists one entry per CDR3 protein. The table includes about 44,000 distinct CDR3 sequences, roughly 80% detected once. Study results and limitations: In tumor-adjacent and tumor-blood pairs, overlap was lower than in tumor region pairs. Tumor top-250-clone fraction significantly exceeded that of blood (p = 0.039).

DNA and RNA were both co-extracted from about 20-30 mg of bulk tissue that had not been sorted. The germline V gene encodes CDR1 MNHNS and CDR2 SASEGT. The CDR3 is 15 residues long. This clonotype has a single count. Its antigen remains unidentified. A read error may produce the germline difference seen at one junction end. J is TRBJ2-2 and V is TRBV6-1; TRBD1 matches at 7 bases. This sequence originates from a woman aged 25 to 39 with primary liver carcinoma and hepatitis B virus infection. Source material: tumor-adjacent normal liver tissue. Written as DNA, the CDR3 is TGTGCCAGCAGAGCCCCAGGGGGTGGGGCCTGGGAGCTGTTATTT. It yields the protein CASRAPGGGAWELLF.